The 20 T cell receptor beta chains below all came from one sample that was sequenced in a study of blood T cell repertoires in COVID-19. Sequencing used immunoSEQ multiplex PCR; TCRdb keeps in-frame clones, though not all of them. The sample records 250,000 to 400,000 clones, roughly 90% being singletons. The sample consisted of peripheral blood. These receptors were obtained from a woman in her 30s with COVID-19, enrolled during active disease.

The chain employs TRBV14 and TRBJ2-7, with 8 bases lining up with TRBD1. The germline V gene encodes CDR1 SGHDN and CDR2 FVKESK. With 4 bases clipped from V and 3 bases from J, the junction kept 5 bases outside the gene matches. There are 14 residues in the CDR3. The CDR3: CASSRTGNVYEQYF. The CDR3, as DNA: TGTGCCAGCAGCCGGACAGGGAACGTCTACGAGCAGTACTTC.

This chain links TRBV20-1 with TRBJ2-7, with 7 bases identical to TRBD1. CDR1 DFQATT and CDR2 SNEGSKA come from the germline V gene (reference sequence). V lost 3 bases, J lost 2 bases, and 4 bases stayed unmatched. The CDR3 runs to 13 residues. CDR3 loop: CSASTGVAYEQYF. The CDR3 DNA is TGCAGTGCTAGTACAGGGGTCGCCTACGAGCAGTACTTC.

The CDR3 bases are TGTGCCAGCAGCCAAAAAAGAGGGGGTGGAAACACCATATATTTT. This codes for CASSQKRGGGNTIYF. The chain has TRBV3-1 (or the pseudogene TRBV3-2) and TRBJ1-3, with a tentative D call TRBD1 (6 bases). V was cut by 2 bases and J by 3 bases, with 11 bases left in between. Germline CDR1 reads LGHDT; CDR2 reads YNNKEL (reference sequence). The CDR3 spans 15 residues.

The genes are TRBV19 and TRBJ1-5; D is unclear. Germline CDR1 reads LNHDA; CDR2 reads SQIVND (reference sequence). The CDR3 length is 15 residues. V was trimmed by 5 bases and J by 2 bases, leaving 13 bases between them. For the CDR3, the DNA is TGTGCCAGTAGTTCTCTACCGAGGGGCAATCAGCCCCAGCATTTT. It codes for CASSSLPRGNQPQHF. The variable domain in full, with the rest retrieved from reference TRBV19 and TRBJ1-5, is DGGITQSPKYLFRKEGQNVTLSCEQNLNHDAMYWYRQDPGQGLRLIYYSQIVNDFQKGDIAEGYSVSREKKESFPLTVTSAQKNPTAFYLCASSSLPRGNQPQHFGDGTRLSIL.

This rearrangement joins TRBV7-8 to TRBJ1-5; tentatively, D is TRBD1 (6 bases). Trimming stripped 0 bases from V and 4 bases from J, with 19 bases between. CDR1 and CDR2 (germline): SGHVS, FQNEAQ. The CDR3 runs 18 residues. The CDR3 sequence is CASSLAGRQALANQPQHF. CDR3 DNA: TGTGCCAGCAGCTTAGCCGGTCGACAGGCCCTTGCAAATCAGCCCCAGCATTTT.

This chain connects TRBV2 to TRBJ2-2; tentatively, D is TRBD2 (5 bases). This CDR3 comprises 13 residues. Germline values: CDR1 SNHLY, CDR2 FYNNEI. V lost 6 bases to trimming and J lost 5 bases, with 10 bases between them. The CDR3 loop is CASRGSETGELFF. The DNA for the CDR3 is TGTGCCAGCAGGGGTAGCGAAACCGGGGAGCTGTTTTTT.

This sequence joins TRBV27 and TRBJ2-7; 11 bases map to TRBD2. This CDR3 region has 18 residues. The V gene end was trimmed by 2 bases and the J gene end by 2 bases; junction bases not matched to a gene: 11. Germline CDR1 reads MNHEY; CDR2 reads SMNVEV (reference sequence). The DNA for the CDR3 is TGTGCCAGCAGTTTAAGCTCTAGCGGGAGGTACATCCCCTACGAGCAGTACTTC. Its translation: CASSLSSSGRYIPYEQYF.

The V and J genes are TRBV7-9 and TRBJ1-1, with D perhaps TRBD1 (6 bases). Trimming removed 5 bases from V and 0 bases from J, with 22 bases in between. Germline V gene data show CDR1 as SEHNR and CDR2 as FQNEAQ (reference sequence). The CDR3 has 18 amino acids. CDR3: CASSPPTPPGQMNTEAFF. The CDR3 region has the DNA TGTGCCAGCAGCCCCCCCACCCCCCCGGGACAAATGAACACTGAAGCTTTCTTT.

This chain links TRBV14 with TRBJ1-1; 8 bases align to TRBD1. V lost 0 bases, J lost 4 bases, and 4 bases stayed unmatched. The CDR3 contains 15 residues. Germline V lookup: CDR1 SGHDN, CDR2 FVKESK. The CDR3, as DNA: TGTGCCAGCAGCCAAGATCTAGGGACAGGCACTGAAGCTTTCTTT. Amino acids: CASSQDLGTGTEAFF. The variable domain in full, completed from reference TRBV14 and TRBJ1-1, reads EAGVTQFPSHSVIEKGQTVTLRCDPISGHDNLYWYRRVMGKEIKFLLHFVKESKQDESGMPNNRFLAERTGGTYSTLKVQPAELEDSGVYFCASSQDLGTGTEAFFGQGTRLTVV.

The CDR3 DNA reads as TGTGCCAGCAGTTACTCGGCGGGGATAGATTACGAGCAGTACTTC. It is translated as CASSYSAGIDYEQYF. The rearrangement joins TRBV6-5 to TRBJ2-7, with TRBD2 as a possible D gene (6 bases). CDR1 and CDR2 (germline): MNHEY, SVGAGI. The V and J ends lost 0 bases and 4 bases respectively, with 13 bases between them. The CDR3 contains 15 residues.

The J gene is TRBJ2-1, the V gene TRBV5-1; 8 bases line up with TRBD1. This CDR3 comprises 15 residues. Per germline, CDR1 SGHRS and CDR2 YFSETQ. The trim removed 6 bases at V and 5 bases at J, leaving 10 bases unmatched. The CDR3 here is CASTLSGTGDNEQFF. The CDR3 nucleotides read TGCGCCAGCACTCTTTCCGGGACAGGAGACAATGAGCAGTTCTTC.

This chain connects TRBV9 to TRBJ2-1; 10 bases align to TRBD1. CDR1 is SGDLS, CDR2 YYNGEE, per germline. Trimming cost V 3 bases and J 0 bases; bases outside gene matches: 9. CDR3 length equals 18 residues. This CDR3 reads CASSAHGTGVSSYNEQFF. The CDR3, as DNA: TGTGCCAGCAGCGCCCACGGGACAGGGGTCAGCTCCTACAATGAGCAGTTCTTC.

As concerns this clone: In the same sample, other DNA sequences code for this CDR3. The V call is TRBV7-2, the J call TRBJ2-1; a weak D match, TRBD2 (6 bases). The V end lost 3 bases, the J end lost 0 bases, and 9 bases lay between the germline ends. This CDR3 has 15 residues. Per the germline V gene, CDR1 is SGHTA and CDR2 is FQGNSA. Here the CDR3 reads CASSLAGSSYNEQFF. In DNA form, the CDR3 reads TGTGCCAGCAGCTTGGCCGGGAGCTCCTACAATGAGCAGTTCTTC.

V is TRBV5-4 and J is TRBJ1-6; D might be TRBD1 (6 bases). Germline V gene data show CDR1 as SGHNT and CDR2 as YYREEE (reference sequence). Trimming took 4 bases from V and 6 from J, leaving 11 bases between them. The CDR3 extends over 14 amino acids. In nucleotides, the CDR3 is TGTGCCAGCAGCCCGGACAGCCTTAATTCACCCCTCCACTTT. Translation gives CASSPDSLNSPLHF.

This chain links TRBV9 with TRBJ2-5; tentatively, D is TRBD2 (6 bases). The V and J ends lost 3 bases and 2 bases respectively, with 17 bases between them. This CDR3 region has 16 residues. Looked up from germline, CDR1 is SGDLS and CDR2 is YYNGEE. The chain's CDR3 is CASSGGWLGTQETQYF. The CDR3 DNA reads as TGTGCCAGCAGCGGCGGTTGGCTGGGGACTCAAGAGACCCAGTACTTC.

The table lists this clone with a count of one. V and J are TRBV27 and TRBJ2-4, with TRBD2 identical over 8 bases. J lost 7 bases, V lost 7 bases, and 9 bases had no gene match. Looked up from germline, CDR1 is MNHEY and CDR2 is SMNVEV (reference sequence). CDR3 length equals 14 residues. Written as DNA, the CDR3 is TGTGCCAGCAAACCCGGGGGGGGCAGGAACATTCAGTACTTC. Residues: CASKPGGGRNIQYF.

The CDR3 coding sequence is TGTGCCAGCAGCTTAAGTCCTAGCGGGAGCACAGATACGCAGTATTTT. It translates to CASSLSPSGSTDTQYF. The chain recombines TRBV7-3 with TRBJ2-3; 8 nucleotides agree with TRBD2. CDR1 and CDR2 from the germline V gene are SGHTA and FQGTGA. V gave up 1 base and J gave up 0 bases; unmatched junction bases: 3. This CDR3 is 16 amino acids long. Full variable domain (missing parts from reference TRBV7-3 and TRBJ2-3): GAGVSQTPSNKVTEKGKYVELRCDPISGHTALYWYRQSLGQGPEFLIYFQGTGAADDSGLPNDRFFAVRPEGSVSTLKIQRTERGDSAVYLCASSLSPSGSTDTQYFGPGTRLTVL.

The chain is built from TRBV5-6 and TRBJ1-4, with TRBD1 matching 8 bases. CDR3 length: 15 residues. With V trimmed by 5 bases and J by 8 bases, 11 bases remained unmatched. Germline CDR1 reads SGHDT; CDR2 reads YYEEEE. The CDR3, as DNA: TGTGCCAGCAGTCCCGCCGGGACAGGTAAAGAAAAACTGTTTTTT. Residues: CASSPAGTGKEKLFF. The variable domain in full, with the rest retrieved from reference TRBV5-6 and TRBJ1-4, is DAGVTQSPTHLIKTRGQQVTLRCSPKSGHDTVSWYQQALGQGPQFIFQYYEEEERQRGNFPDRFSGHQFPNYSSELNVNALLLGDSALYLCASSPAGTGKEKLFFGSGTQLSVL.

Only a few counts were recorded for this clone. The chain recombines TRBV27 with TRBJ2-2, with TRBD1 matching 9 bases. CDR3 length equals 16 residues. V was pared by 1 base and J by 3 bases, with 3 bases of the junction left unmatched. Germline CDR1 reads MNHEY; CDR2 reads SMNVEV (reference sequence). CDR3 amino acids: CASSLLGTGHTGELFF. CDR3 bases: TGTGCCAGCAGTTTATTAGGGACAGGGCACACCGGGGAGCTGTTTTTT.

The V and J genes are TRBV7-3 and TRBJ2-6, with a weak D call TRBD2 (5 bases). The V end lost 4 bases, the J end lost 1 base, and 8 bases lay between the germline ends. Germline V gene sequence: CDR1 SGHTA, CDR2 FQGTGA. This CDR3 comprises 15 residues. The CDR3 loop is CASSYSGSGANVLTF. The CDR3 nucleotides read TGTGCCAGCAGCTACAGCGGTTCTGGGGCCAACGTCCTGACTTTC.